The 8 T cell receptor beta chains reported below all come from one sample, sequenced in a study of beta chain features in type 1 diabetes. Study conclusions and caveats: Among all four CD4+ subsets, Type 1 diabetes patients had TCRB CDR3s that were moderately but significantly shorter.

Reverse transcribing all isolated RNA meant expressed TCRB transcripts were sequenced. Sequenced by immunoSEQ multiplex PCR; TCRdb stores in-frame clones only, minus some. The sample contains 130,000 or so clones, approximately 15% of which appear only once. Their antigens are not known. Sequenced: central memory CD4+ T cells from blood. The receptors were gathered from a man aged 18 to 29 with type 1 diabetes.

This clone has more than one count but fewer than ten. V gene TRBV2 combines with J gene TRBJ2-3; D not resolved. Trimming removed 8 bases at V and 15 bases at J, with 18 bases between. The CDR3 is made up of 11 amino acids. From germline, CDR1 is SNHLY and CDR2 FYNNEI. The CDR3 loop reads CASLYNSLCYF. DNA for the CDR3: TGTGCCAGCCTATATAACTCCCTTTGCTATTTT.

This clone showed up just once. The chain uses TRBV7-2 and TRBJ1-2, with 8 positions matching TRBD1. V gave up 5 bases and J gave up 8 bases; unmatched junction bases: 10. Germline assignment: CDR1 SGHTA and CDR2 FQGNSA. The CDR3 contains 14 residues. The chain's CDR3 is CASSPDRVLRGYTF. The CDR3 nucleotides read TGTGCCAGCAGCCCGGACAGGGTCTTGCGGGGCTACACCTTC.

V usage is TRBV19 and J usage is TRBJ2-5; perhaps TRBD1 as D (6 bases). The J call may be faulty, since TRBJ2-7 better matches the DNA end. Germline CDR1 reads LNHDA; CDR2 reads SQIVND (reference sequence). The length of the CDR3 is 13 residues. This CDR3 is CASSAGQTYEQYF. Here the CDR3 DNA reads TGTGCCAGTAGTGCAGGACAGACCTACGAGCAGTACTTC.

This chain links TRBV5-1 with TRBJ2-7, with 7 positions matching TRBD2. With 0 bases clipped from V and 4 bases from J, the junction kept 4 bases outside the gene matches. CDR1 and CDR2 from the germline V gene are SGHRS and YFSETQ. The CDR3 extends over 14 amino acids. CDR3 region: CASSLGRESYEQYF. DNA for the CDR3: TGCGCCAGCAGCTTGGGGCGGGAGTCATACGAGCAGTACTTC.

The table lists this clone with a few counts. The rearrangement links TRBV5-1 to TRBJ2-5; the D gene is possibly TRBD2 (6 bases). This CDR3 has 19 residues. The germline V and J ends were trimmed by 0 bases and 0 bases, with 21 bases remaining between them. The germline gives CDR1 SGHRS, CDR2 YFSETQ. CDR3 loop: CASSLDPFLLAGNQETQYF. The CDR3 DNA is TGCGCCAGCAGCTTGGACCCTTTTCTTCTGGCGGGGAACCAAGAGACCCAGTACTTC.

The V and J genes are TRBV7-2 and TRBJ2-5, with D perhaps TRBD1 (5 bases). The CDR3 covers 13 residues. Trimming cost V 8 bases and J 5 bases, with 15 bases left between them. The germline V gene encodes CDR1 SGHTA and CDR2 FQGNSA. The CDR3: CASEQGTWETQYF. As DNA, the CDR3 is TGTGCCAGCGAGCAGGGTACGTGGGAGACCCAGTACTTC. Full variable domain (outside the CDR3, taken from reference TRBV7-2 and TRBJ2-5): GAGVSQSPSNKVTEKGKDVELRCDPISGHTALYWYRQSLGQGLEFLIYFQGNSAPDKSGLPSDRFSAERTGGSVSTLTIQRTQQEDSAVYLCASEQGTWETQYFGPGTRLLVL.

This clone was observed at least ten times. The V call is TRBV5-1, the J call TRBJ2-7; 9 nucleotides agree with TRBD2. CDR3 length equals 17 residues. After removal of 2 bases from V and 0 bases from J, the junction contained 9 bases not matched to a gene. Per the germline V gene, CDR1 is SGHRS and CDR2 is YFSETQ. In DNA form, the CDR3 reads TGCGCCAGCAGCTTAATTAGCGGGGGCCTGAGCTCCTACGAGCAGTACTTC. Translating it yields CASSLISGGLSSYEQYF. The full variable domain, its missing parts supplied by reference TRBV5-1 and TRBJ2-7, is KAGVTQTPRYLIKTRGQQVTLSCSPISGHRSVSWYQQTPGQGLQFLFEYFSETQRNKGNFPGRFSGRQFSNSRSEMNVSTLELGDSALYLCASSLISGGLSSYEQYFGPGTRLTVT.

This clone was observed a few times. The chain is built from TRBV5-1 and TRBJ2-7, with 11 bases matching TRBD2. The CDR3 runs to 15 residues. Germline trimming cut 4 bases from V and 3 bases from J; bases unmatched to any gene: 6. Germline V gene lookup returns CDR1 SGHRS and CDR2 YFSETQ. The CDR3 coding sequence is TGCGCCAGCAGCACGGGACTAGCGGAAAGCTACGAGCAGTACTTC. Residues: CASSTGLAESYEQYF.